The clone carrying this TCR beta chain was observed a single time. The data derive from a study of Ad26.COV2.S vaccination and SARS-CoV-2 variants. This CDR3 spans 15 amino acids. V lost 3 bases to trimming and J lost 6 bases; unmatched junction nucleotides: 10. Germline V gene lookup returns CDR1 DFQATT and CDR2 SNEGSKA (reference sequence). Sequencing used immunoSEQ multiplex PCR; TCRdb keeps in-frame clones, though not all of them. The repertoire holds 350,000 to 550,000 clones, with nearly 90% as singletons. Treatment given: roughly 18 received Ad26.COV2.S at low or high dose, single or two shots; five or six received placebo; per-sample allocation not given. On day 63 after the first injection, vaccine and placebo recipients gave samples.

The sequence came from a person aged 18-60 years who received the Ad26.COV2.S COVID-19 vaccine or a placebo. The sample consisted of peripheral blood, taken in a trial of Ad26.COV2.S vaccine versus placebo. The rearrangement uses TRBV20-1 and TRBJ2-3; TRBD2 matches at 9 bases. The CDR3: CSASEASGAWDTQYF. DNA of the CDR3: TGCAGTGCTAGTGAGGCTAGCGGGGCTTGGGATACGCAGTATTTT.